These 9 T cell receptor beta chains originate from one sample sequenced in a study of shared clonotypes between healthy human individuals. As defined, naive CD8 cells were CD45RO-negative and positively selected for CCR7, with terminally differentiated effector memory CD45RA+ cells excluded. TCRdb's copy holds only in-frame clones and misses some; the assay was immunoSEQ multiplex PCR. The sample consists of about 2.2 million clones, over 85% of them appearing once. Sequencing input: naive CD8+ T cells from PBMCs. These receptor sequences come from a man aged 18 to 29 in good health. Some clones in this sample may be carry-over from other donors' samples.

This chain joins TRBV28 and TRBJ1-5; 10 positions match TRBD1. V gave up 7 bases and J gave up 11 bases; unmatched junction bases: 20. This CDR3 has 17 residues. Germline V gene sequence: CDR1 MDHEN, CDR2 SYDVKM. This CDR3 is CASIPGTGDLEGVSQHF. CDR3 sequence (DNA): TGTGCCAGCATTCCCGGGACAGGGGACTTGGAGGGTGTATCCCAGCATTTT.

A note on this clone: Other DNA sequences in this sample translate to the same CDR3. This rearrangement joins TRBV27 to TRBJ2-1; D assignment may be TRBD1 or TRBD2 (5 bases each). V gave up 1 base and J gave up 8 bases, with 6 bases separating them. The CDR3 is 12 residues long. The germline V gene encodes CDR1 MNHEY and CDR2 SMNVEV (reference sequence). Here the CDR3 DNA reads TGTGCCAGCAGTTTATTGGGGGATGAGCAGTTCTTC. This codes for CASSLLGDEQFF.

This clone was recorded only once. This chain connects TRBV10-3 to TRBJ2-1, with D possibly matching TRBD2 (5 bases). This CDR3 region has 15 residues. V was cut by 6 bases and J by 6 bases, with 18 bases left in between. Germline CDR1 reads ENHRY; CDR2 reads SYGVKD. The CDR3 coding sequence is TGTGCCATCAGATCGACTATCGGCCCCTCCAATGAGCAGTTCTTC. Translated, it gives CAIRSTIGPSNEQFF.

The chain is built from TRBV9 and TRBJ1-2, with D possibly TRBD1 on 5 matching bases. In germline, CDR1 is SGDLS, CDR2 YYNGEE. The CDR3 sequence is 14 residues long. V lost 5 bases and J 8 bases, leaving 19 bases between the germline ends. The CDR3 DNA is TGTGCCAGCAGTTCTTCAACCGGGGCGGCGGGCTACACCTTC. It is translated as CASSSSTGAAGYTF.

The chain couples TRBV5-4 to TRBJ2-2; D is uncertain. This CDR3 is 13 amino acids long. Trimming removed 5 bases from V and 4 bases from J, with 9 bases in between. Germline CDR1 is SGHNT and CDR2 is YYREEE (reference sequence). The CDR3 region is CASRPEGTGELFF. DNA of the CDR3: TGTGCCAGCAGGCCCGAAGGCACCGGGGAGCTGTTTTTT.

The chain combines TRBV25-1 with TRBJ1-2, with a possible D match to TRBD1 (5 bases). In germline, CDR1 is MGHDK, CDR2 SYGVNS. This CDR3 is built from 17 residues. The ends were cut back, 0 bases at V and 2 bases at J, with 16 bases in the middle. CDR3 loop: CASSEYTSGHPNYGYTF. CDR3 nucleotide sequence: TGTGCCAGCAGTGAATACACCAGCGGACACCCGAACTATGGCTACACCTTC.

The rearrangement joins TRBV27 to TRBJ2-1; TRBD2 matches 7 bases. The CDR3 has 15 residues. Germline CDR1 is MNHEY and CDR2 is SMNVEV (reference sequence). The ends lost 4 bases at V and 9 bases at J; junction bases unmatched: 12. DNA for the CDR3: TGTGCCAGCAGTTCCAGCGGGATGGTCGGCATTGAGCAGTTCTTC. This gives the protein CASSSSGMVGIEQFF.

V is TRBV7-8 and J is TRBJ1-1; 7 nucleotides match TRBD1. J gave up 5 bases and V 0 bases, and 9 bases lay outside the gene matches. The CDR3 is 16 amino acids. Germline-derived CDR1 and CDR2 are SGHVS and FQNEAQ. This chain's CDR3 is CASSLAQRQGQTEAFF. The CDR3 DNA sequence: TGTGCCAGCAGCTTAGCGCAAAGACAGGGTCAAACTGAAGCTTTCTTT. The complete variable domain, with remaining parts taken from reference TRBV7-8 and TRBJ1-1, reads GAGVSQSPRYKVAKRGQDVALRCDPISGHVSLFWYQQALGQGPEFLTYFQNEAQLDKSGLPSDRFFAERPEGSVSTLKIQRTQQEDSAVYLCASSLAQRQGQTEAFFGQGTRLTVV.

This chain connects TRBV5-5 to TRBJ2-7; D not resolved. This CDR3 has 15 residues. Germline V gene data show CDR1 as SGHKS and CDR2 as YYEKEE (reference sequence). V shed 0 bases and J shed 0 bases, with 10 bases lying between them. The CDR3 spells CASSLGGRVSYEQYF. The CDR3 DNA is TGTGCCAGCAGCTTGGGAGGCAGAGTCTCCTACGAGCAGTACTTC.